This T cell receptor (beta chain) was sequenced during a study of T-cell reconstitution after alpha-beta-depleted transplantation in children. A few counts support this clonotype. The library targeted TCRbeta and was prepared with unique molecular identifiers. Using its own MiXCR run on the PCR reads, TCRdb lists one record per CDR3 protein. The table has around 600,000 distinct CDR3 sequences, 8% to 11% seen once; the top ten hold less than 4.5%. This CDR3 is built from 13 residues. CDR1 and CDR2 from the germline V gene are MNHNS and SASEGT. Between the trimmed V and J ends, which lost 4 bases and 5 bases, there was a span of 9 bases.

This TCR came from a human donor who donated a stem cell graft to a child with acute myeloid leukemia. This specimen was PBMCs from the stem cell graft donor, taken from the stem cell graft. This chain joins TRBV6-1 and TRBJ1-5, with a tentative D call TRBD1 (6 bases). CDR3 residues: CASSVNRDQPQHF. The CDR3 DNA reads as TGTGCCAGCAGTGTCAACAGGGATCAGCCCCAGCATTTT.